One sample yielded the 27 T cell receptor beta chains listed below, sequenced in a study of shared T cell receptors in the human thymus. Profiling relied on immunoSEQ multiplex PCR, and the TCRdb table lists in-frame clones only, not all of them. The sample records about 660,000 clones, over 75% being singletons. This same sample was also taken into another study, of human thymus T cells.

What was sequenced was thymocytes. These TCRs come from a boy less than two years old with a congenital heart defect.

The genes are TRBV19 and TRBJ2-3; 7 bases map to TRBD1. The V and J ends lost 0 bases and 4 bases, in that order; junction bases with no gene match: 4. This CDR3 comprises 15 residues. CDR1 is LNHDA, CDR2 SQIVND, per germline (reference sequence). Here the CDR3 DNA reads TGTGCCAGTAGTATAGAAGGGGGCTCGGCAGATACGCAGTATTTT. It is translated as CASSIEGGSADTQYF.

This chain uses TRBV29-1 with TRBJ2-1; 12 nucleotides align to TRBD2. This CDR3 contains 14 residues. The trim removed 2 bases at V and 6 bases at J, leaving 2 bases unmatched. In germline, CDR1 is SQVTM, CDR2 ANQGSEA. CDR3 protein: CSVETGLAGNEQFF. CDR3 sequence (DNA): TGCAGCGTTGAAACGGGACTAGCGGGCAATGAGCAGTTCTTC.

The rearrangement joins TRBV19 to TRBJ2-7; 8 nucleotides match TRBD2. The CDR3 covers 15 residues. J gave up 3 bases and V 3 bases, and 7 bases lay outside the gene matches. From germline, CDR1 is LNHDA and CDR2 SQIVND (reference sequence). The CDR3 protein is CASSIRGSGVYEQYF. The CDR3 coding sequence is TGTGCCAGTAGTATTCGTGGTAGCGGGGTCTACGAGCAGTACTTC.

This sequence joins TRBV27 and TRBJ2-7; a weak D match, TRBD2 (6 bases). The germline CDR1 and CDR2 sequences are MNHEY and SMNVEV (reference sequence). V lost 2 bases, J lost 6 bases, and 17 bases lay in between. There are 15 residues in the CDR3. For the CDR3, the DNA is TGTGCCAGCAGTTTAAGGGGCCTCCCGGAGGGCGAGCAGTACTTC. This gives the protein CASSLRGLPEGEQYF.

The rearrangement uses TRBV27 and TRBJ1-5, with D hard to call. Germline V gene data show CDR1 as MNHEY and CDR2 as SMNVEV (reference sequence). The CDR3 loop spans 15 amino acids. The ends were cut back, 2 bases at V and 2 bases at J, with 10 bases in the middle. The CDR3 sequence is CASSLRGSGNQPQHF. In nucleotides, the CDR3 is TGTGCCAGCAGTTTAAGAGGGTCGGGCAATCAGCCCCAGCATTTT.

V and J are TRBV2 and TRBJ1-5, with no clear D. The germline V gene has CDR1 SNHLY and CDR2 FYNNEI. V was cut by 2 bases and J by 6 bases, with 14 bases left in between. The CDR3 loop spans 15 amino acids. CDR3 in amino acids: CASSEQWEGSQPQHF. The DNA for the CDR3 is TGTGCCAGCAGTGAACAATGGGAGGGTAGTCAGCCCCAGCATTTT.

The CDR3 spells CASKPYRDYEQYF. The CDR3 region has the DNA TGTGCCAGCAAGCCCTACAGGGACTACGAGCAGTACTTC. The chain carries TRBV5-4 and TRBJ2-7, with D tentatively TRBD1 (6 bases). V lost 6 bases to trimming and J lost 3 bases, with 13 bases between them. Germline V gives CDR1 SGHNT, CDR2 YYREEE (reference sequence). This CDR3 is built from 13 residues.

The genes are TRBV14 and TRBJ2-7; D gene uncertain. Trimming stripped 0 bases from V and 2 bases from J, with 11 bases between. This CDR3 comprises 15 residues. Per germline, CDR1 SGHDN and CDR2 FVKESK. This CDR3 is CASSQDTLVPYEQYF. CDR3 nucleotide sequence: TGTGCCAGCAGCCAAGATACGCTAGTACCCTACGAGCAGTACTTC.

This clone was counted once. The chain has TRBV7-9 and TRBJ2-5, with D maybe TRBD2 (6 bases). The DNA end lines up better with TRBJ2-7; the J call may be wrong. The germline gives CDR1 SEHNR, CDR2 FQNEAQ (reference sequence). This CDR3 has 12 amino acids. For the CDR3, the DNA is TGTGCCAGCACTAGCGTTTCCTACGAGCAGTACTTC. Residues: CASTSVSYEQYF.

The chain is built from TRBV6-1 and TRBJ2-5; a weak D match, TRBD1 (5 bases). The DNA end is more similar to TRBJ2-7, so the J call may be wrong. The CDR3 totals 13 residues. Germline CDR1 reads MNHNS; CDR2 reads SASEGT. CDR3 region: CATLGPGNYEQYF. The CDR3 bases are TGTGCCACCCTGGGCCCAGGGAACTACGAGCAGTACTTC.

In this sample, this clone turned up once. This chain links TRBV6-5 with TRBJ2-1; TRBD2 is a possible D gene (6 bases). Germline V gene data show CDR1 as MNHEY and CDR2 as SVGAGI. The length of the CDR3 is 15 residues. Trimming removed 4 bases from V and 5 bases from J, with 15 bases in between. The DNA for the CDR3 is TGTGCCAGCAGTTGGAGGGCCCATATTGACAATGAGCAGTTCTTC. It encodes CASSWRAHIDNEQFF.

This CDR3 reads CASSTEALEGEQYF. The CDR3 DNA is TGTGCCAGTAGTACAGAGGCCCTAGAGGGCGAGCAGTACTTC. The chain links TRBV19 to TRBJ2-7; D might be TRBD2 (5 bases). The CDR3 length is 14 residues. Between the trimmed V and J ends, which lost 4 bases and 6 bases, there was a span of 16 bases. CDR1 and CDR2 (germline): LNHDA, SQIVND (reference sequence).

The chain uses TRBV4-1 and TRBJ1-5; D perhaps matches TRBD1 (6 bases). Germline CDR1 MGHRA, CDR2 YSYEKL. Trimming left V 2 bases short and J 4 bases short, with 15 bases between. This CDR3 contains 16 residues. CDR3 loop: CASSQRPQTGNQPQHF. CDR3 DNA sequence: TGCGCCAGCAGCCAACGCCCCCAGACAGGTAATCAGCCCCAGCATTTT.

The V gene is TRBV27, the J gene TRBJ1-5; D is unresolved. This CDR3 contains 15 residues. CDR1 is MNHEY, CDR2 SMNVEV, per germline (reference sequence). Trimming removed 2 bases from V and 0 bases from J, with 8 bases in between. The CDR3 spells CASSLEGDSNQPQHF. CDR3 sequence (DNA): TGTGCCAGCAGTTTAGAAGGAGATAGCAATCAGCCCCAGCATTTT.

This clone came up once. The CDR3 spells CASSQVRHLAGAYEQYF. DNA of the CDR3: TGTGCCAGCAGCCAAGTACGTCACCTAGCGGGGGCCTACGAGCAGTACTTC. The rearrangement uses TRBV4-2 and TRBJ2-7, with 10 bases identical to TRBD2. This CDR3 is built from 17 residues. V trimming: 1 base; J trimming: 2 bases; junction bases outside the gene matches: 8. The germline gives CDR1 LGHNA, CDR2 YNFKEQ.

The rearrangement uses TRBV7-9 and TRBJ2-1; D ambiguous. Trimming took 5 bases from V and 3 from J, leaving 11 bases between them. This CDR3 comprises 14 residues. Germline V gene sequence: CDR1 SEHNR, CDR2 FQNEAQ (reference sequence). This CDR3 reads CASSPYGYYNEQFF. The CDR3 region has the DNA TGTGCCAGCAGCCCCTACGGGTACTACAATGAGCAGTTCTTC. The entire variable domain, with the rest obtained from reference TRBV7-9 and TRBJ2-1, is as follows: DTGVSQNPRHKITKRGQNVTFRCDPISEHNRLYWYRQTLGQGPEFLTYFQNEAQLEKSRLLSDRFSAERPKGSFSTLEIQRTEQGDSAMYLCASSPYGYYNEQFFGPGTRLTVL.

This clone showed up just a few times. V gene TRBV5-1 combines with J gene TRBJ1-1; 9 bases agree with TRBD1. The CDR3 is 16 amino acids. The V segment lost 4 bases and the J segment 3 bases; nucleotides outside the gene matches: 10. Germline CDR1 SGHRS, CDR2 YFSETQ. CDR3 region: CASSLGQGKLDTEAFF. CDR3 in DNA: TGCGCCAGCAGCCTGGGACAGGGCAAATTGGACACTGAAGCTTTCTTT.

This clone was seen just once. CDR3 nucleotides: TGCGCCAGCAGCCAAGAGACAGGGGACTATGGCTACACCTTC. Translation gives CASSQETGDYGYTF. V and J are TRBV4-3 and TRBJ1-2; 8 bases fit TRBD1. Germline V lookup: CDR1 LGHNA, CDR2 YSLEER. The CDR3 is made up of 14 amino acids. V shed 0 bases and J 3 bases; nucleotides not matched to a gene: 0.

V and J are TRBV7-8 and TRBJ1-5, with 10 positions matching TRBD1. The CDR3 is 19 residues long. Germline V gene data show CDR1 as SGHVS and CDR2 as FQNEAQ. Trimming removed 0 bases from V and 3 bases from J; junction bases left unmatched: 11. The CDR3 region has the DNA TGTGCCAGCAGCTTAGCCTCCGGGACAGGGGTACTTTTCAATCAGCCCCAGCATTTT. Amino acids: CASSLASGTGVLFNQPQHF.

J is TRBJ2-5 and V is TRBV9, with 8 bases fitting TRBD1. Germline V CDR1 and CDR2: SGDLS, YYNGEE. J gave up 5 bases and V 3 bases, and 9 bases lay outside the gene matches. This CDR3 contains 15 residues. CDR3 region: CASSAGSTGDETQYF. In nucleotides, the CDR3 is TGTGCCAGCAGCGCGGGTTCGACAGGGGACGAGACCCAGTACTTC. The full variable domain, completed using reference TRBV9 and TRBJ2-5, is DSGVTQTPKHLITATGQRVTLRCSPRSGDLSVYWYQQSLDQGLQFLIQYYNGEERAKGNILERFSAQQFPDLHSELNLSSLELGDSALYFCASSAGSTGDETQYFGPGTRLLVL.

The J gene is TRBJ2-7, the V gene TRBV9, with 7 bases identical to TRBD1. CDR1 and CDR2 from the germline V gene are SGDLS and YYNGEE. This CDR3 is 14 amino acids long. V lost 0 bases and J lost 3; bases outside the gene matches: 3. CDR3 nucleotide sequence: TGTGCCAGCAGCGTAGGACAGGGAGACTACGAGCAGTACTTC. It encodes CASSVGQGDYEQYF.

This clone has only one observation. The rearrangement uses TRBV30 and TRBJ2-1; tentatively, D is TRBD1 (6 bases). Germline V CDR1 and CDR2: GTSNPN, SVGIG (reference sequence). Trimming left V 5 bases short and J 5 bases short, with 25 bases between. The CDR3 runs to 17 residues. Here the CDR3 reads CAWSLKRPRGTHNEQFF. The CDR3 coding sequence is TGTGCCTGGTCCTTAAAGAGGCCCAGGGGCACTCACAATGAGCAGTTCTTC.

The DNA for the CDR3 is TGTGCCAGCAGCTTAGACCTAGCGGGGGGAAAAGAGACCCAGTACTTC. It codes for CASSLDLAGGKETQYF. The chain couples TRBV11-3 to TRBJ2-5; 11 bases agree with TRBD2. V lost 0 bases and J lost 3; bases outside the gene matches: 3. The CDR3 runs to 16 residues. Per the germline V gene, CDR1 is SGHNT and CDR2 is YENEEA. Full variable domain (outside the CDR3, taken from reference TRBV11-3 and TRBJ2-5): EAGVVQSPRYKIIEKKQPVAFWCNPISGHNTLYWYLQNLGQGPELLIRYENEEAVDDSQLPKDRFSAERLKGVDSTLKIQPAELGDSAVYLCASSLDLAGGKETQYFGPGTRLLVL.

The chain combines TRBV30 with TRBJ1-4; no clear D. The V and J ends lost 5 bases and 7 bases respectively, with 17 bases between them. The CDR3 loop spans 14 amino acids. Germline lookup yields CDR1 GTSNPN and CDR2 SVGIG (reference sequence). The CDR3 region has the DNA TGTGCCTGGGATCCCCATGCTCCGGGTGAAAAACTGTTTTTT. Protein: CAWDPHAPGEKLFF.

The CDR3 here is CASSAPAGGTYNEQFF. CDR3 in DNA: TGTGCCAGCAGCGCCCCTGCGGGAGGGACCTACAATGAGCAGTTCTTC. The chain links TRBV9 to TRBJ2-1; 9 bases fit TRBD2. CDR3 size: 16 residues. V gave up 3 bases and J gave up 2 bases; unmatched junction bases: 6. Germline V gives CDR1 SGDLS, CDR2 YYNGEE.

The chain couples TRBV6-1 to TRBJ1-5, with 7 bases identical to TRBD1. Germline values: CDR1 MNHNS, CDR2 SASEGT. CDR3 length: 14 residues. J lost 7 bases, V lost 6 bases, and 9 bases had no gene match. CDR3 amino acids: CASSLGQVRQPQHF. CDR3 nucleotide sequence: TGTGCCAGCAGCCTAGGACAGGTTCGGCAGCCCCAGCATTTT.

The chain recombines TRBV7-9 with TRBJ2-1; 7 positions agree with TRBD2. CDR3 length: 17 residues. V lost 5 bases, J lost 7 bases, and 17 bases stayed unmatched. Germline CDR1 SEHNR, CDR2 FQNEAQ (reference sequence). This CDR3 reads CASSLSPACGRGNEQFF. DNA of the CDR3: TGTGCCAGCAGCCTCTCGCCGGCCTGCGGGAGAGGGAATGAGCAGTTCTTC.